The clone carrying this T cell receptor (beta chain) turned up a few times. The sample carries other DNA sequences with the same CDR3. The germline V gene encodes CDR1 SGDLS and CDR2 YYNGEE. V dropped 4 bases and J dropped 1 base, with 6 bases sitting between them. The CDR3 loop spans 13 amino acids. The data were obtained in a study of shared clonotypes between healthy human individuals. Assay used: immunoSEQ multiplex PCR; TCRdb lists only in-frame clones, some missing. This sample has around 330,000 clones, with about 74% found just once. This rearrangement joins TRBV9 to TRBJ1-3; D gene uncertain. What was sequenced was memory CD4+ T cells sorted from blood. Subset reported: CD45RA-negative fraction. The TCR was taken from a man aged 30-40 years in good health. In nucleotides, the CDR3 is TGTGCCAGCAGCCCCGCGTCTGGAAACACCATATATTTT. As protein: CASSPASGNTIYF.